The sequence of this T cell receptor (beta chain) was determined in a study of blood T cell repertoires in COVID-19. Enrollees, roughly 18 to 90 years old, lived in 24 US areas. Grouping used clinical history reported by participants in a survey and questionnaire. Original processing methods: Nucleated cell counts were estimated from reference gene primer amplification. Measured with immunoSEQ multiplex PCR; TCRdb has only the in-frame clones, and not every one. The V and J calls and clone size are taken from that table; D and trimming were inferred from the DNA. Of around 380,000 clones listed, 87% are singletons. Germline V gene data show CDR1 as SNHLY and CDR2 as FYNNEI. Trimming took 9 bases from V and 5 from J; bases not matched to a gene: 22. This CDR3 has 17 amino acids.

Sequencing was performed on PBMCs or T cells enriched from blood (not recorded which). The clonotype was recovered from a man younger than 40 who had recovered from COVID-19. This rearrangement joins TRBV2 to TRBJ2-7; 7 positions agree with TRBD2. The CDR3 is CARTRPAALGGGNEQYF. CDR3 nucleotide sequence: TGTGCCAGAACCCGACCAGCGGCACTCGGGGGAGGGAACGAGCAGTACTTC.